Below are 14 T cell receptor beta chains sequenced from a single sample in a study of cytomegalovirus exposure and HLA in healthy donors. Both 60 Vbeta primers and 13 Jbeta primers went into the PCR. The repertoire was sequenced with immunoSEQ multiplex PCR; TCRdb's copy has only in-frame clones and lacks some. Its table lists over 50,000 clones. The sequenced sample was PBMCs. The receptors derive from a man between 50 and 59 years old in good health and CMV-seropositive.

The chain is built from TRBV5-4 and TRBJ2-4; TRBD1 aligns across 7 bases. With V trimmed by 3 bases and J by 0 bases, 3 bases remained unmatched. CDR1 and CDR2 (germline): SGHNT, YYREEE (reference sequence). The CDR3 sequence is 15 residues long. CDR3 in amino acids: CASSSTGVAKNIQYF. Written as DNA, the CDR3 is TGTGCCAGCAGCTCTACAGGGGTAGCCAAAAACATTCAGTACTTC.

V and J are TRBV11-3 and TRBJ1-1, with TRBD1 matching over 11 bases. CDR3 length: 20 residues. Germline loops: CDR1 SGHNT, CDR2 YENEEA. The trim removed 2 bases at V and 3 bases at J, leaving 17 bases unmatched. The CDR3 is CASSLTPGQGEVRWDTEAFF. DNA for the CDR3: TGTGCCAGCAGCTTAACTCCGGGACAGGGGGAAGTAAGATGGGACACTGAAGCTTTCTTT.

The chain couples TRBV6-5 to TRBJ2-7; the match to TRBD1 covers 10 bases. CDR3 length equals 15 residues. The J segment lost 1 base and the V segment lost 7 bases, leaving 7 bases of the junction unmatched. The V gene's germline CDR1 is MNHEY and CDR2 SVGAGI. In DNA, the CDR3 is TGTGCCAGCATCGCACCGGGACAGGGGTCCTACGAGCAGTACTTC. Translating it yields CASIAPGQGSYEQYF.

The chain is built from TRBV28 and TRBJ2-7; D not resolved. Trimming cost V 3 bases and J 1 base, with 10 bases left between them. The CDR3 totals 14 residues. The germline V gene has CDR1 MDHEN and CDR2 SYDVKM. CDR3 coding DNA: TGTGCCAGCAGTTTTCGGCTAGATTCCTACGAGCAGTACTTC. This encodes CASSFRLDSYEQYF.

The chain recombines TRBV18 with TRBJ2-2; D perhaps matches TRBD1 (5 bases). There are 15 residues in the CDR3. Per germline, CDR1 KGHSH and CDR2 LQKENI. The V end lost 6 bases, the J end lost 0 bases, and 11 bases lay between the germline ends. The chain's CDR3 is CASSVARANTGELFF. CDR3 nucleotide sequence: TGTGCCAGCTCTGTCGCCAGGGCGAACACCGGGGAGCTGTTTTTT.

The V call is TRBV25-1, the J call TRBJ1-1; no clear D. This CDR3 comprises 16 residues. CDR1 and CDR2 (germline): MGHDK, SYGVNS. Trimming stripped 3 bases from V and 3 bases from J, with 17 bases between. CDR3: CASSDWANLDDTEAFF. The CDR3 DNA is TGTGCCAGCAGTGATTGGGCCAACTTAGATGACACTGAAGCTTTCTTT. Full variable domain (outside the CDR3, taken from reference TRBV25-1 and TRBJ1-1): EADIYQTPRYLVIGTGKKITLECSQTMGHDKMYWYQQDPGMELHLIHYSYGVNSTEKGDLSSESTVSRIRTEHFPLTLESARPSHTSQYLCASSDWANLDDTEAFFGQGTRLTVV.

This CDR3 is CASSTQEYSNQPQHF. CDR3 in DNA: TGTGCCAGTAGTACCCAGGAATATAGCAATCAGCCCCAGCATTTT. The J gene is TRBJ1-5, the V gene TRBV19; D gene unclear. Trimming shortened V by 4 bases and J by 0 bases, and 10 bases separated the two germline ends. CDR3 length equals 15 residues. From germline, CDR1 is LNHDA and CDR2 SQIVND (reference sequence).

The chain recombines TRBV19 with TRBJ1-2, with 9 bases identical to TRBD1. This CDR3 has 15 residues. Trimming cost V 3 bases and J 2 bases; bases outside gene matches: 4. Germline CDR1 reads LNHDA; CDR2 reads SQIVND (reference sequence). The DNA for the CDR3 is TGTGCCAGTAGTATCAGGACAGGGGAGAACTATGGCTACACCTTC. This sequence encodes CASSIRTGENYGYTF.

The chain links TRBV9 to TRBJ2-5; maybe TRBD2 (7 bases). CDR3 length equals 13 residues. Germline V gene lookup returns CDR1 SGDLS and CDR2 YYNGEE. The germline V and J ends were trimmed by 3 bases and 4 bases, with 10 bases remaining between them. As DNA, the CDR3 is TGTGCCAGCAGCGGGGGGGGGCCAGAGACCCAGTACTTC. Its translation: CASSGGGPETQYF.

The chain is built from TRBV18 and TRBJ2-5, with 7 nucleotides matching TRBD2. CDR3 length: 14 residues. V was clipped by 2 bases and J by 4 bases; unmatched bases: 4. CDR1 KGHSH and CDR2 LQKENI come from the germline V gene. CDR3 in DNA: TGTGCCAGCTCACCAGGGACGGGGGGAGAGACCCAGTACTTC. Its protein product is CASSPGTGGETQYF. Using reference TRBV18 and TRBJ2-5 for the parts outside the CDR3, the full variable domain is NAGVMQNPRHLVRRRGQEARLRCSPMKGHSHVYWYRQLPEEGLKFMVYLQKENIIDESGMPKERFSAEFPKEGPSILRIQQVVRGDSAAYFCASSPGTGGETQYFGPGTRLLVL.

Remarks on this clone: A junction end diverges from the germline sequence, so it may reflect a read error. This sample also contains other DNA sequences that code for the same CDR3. The chain carries TRBV4-2 and TRBJ1-6; D gene ambiguous. Germline V lookup: CDR1 LGHNA, CDR2 YNFKEQ. The CDR3 runs to 15 residues. CDR3 nucleotide sequence: TGTGCCAGCAGCCAGGACTACAGAGACAATTCACCCCTACACTTT. The encoded protein is CASSQDYRDNSPLHF.

CDR3 DNA: TGTGCCAGCAGCTTCTACAGTAGGAACACTGAAGCTTTCTTT. It codes for CASSFYSRNTEAFF. The rearrangement uses TRBV7-2 and TRBJ1-1; D call uncertain. The CDR3 runs to 14 residues. The germline V and J ends were trimmed by 3 bases and 1 base, with 9 bases remaining between them. Germline V gives CDR1 SGHTA, CDR2 FQGNSA.

Concerning this clone: The same CDR3 is also encoded by other DNA sequences in this sample. The chain links TRBV30 to TRBJ2-7; D possibly corresponds to TRBD2 (6 bases). V lost 5 bases and J 0 bases, leaving 14 bases between the germline ends. This CDR3 is built from 14 residues. CDR1 is GTSNPN, CDR2 SVGIG, per germline (reference sequence). CDR3 DNA sequence: TGTGCCTGGGGGGCGGGGACCCCCTCCTACGAGCAGTACTTC. Its protein is CAWGAGTPSYEQYF.

The chain combines TRBV4-3 with TRBJ1-3; no firm D call. The length of the CDR3 is 16 residues. Deletions cut 2 bases from V and 2 bases from J, with 13 bases between. Germline-derived CDR1 and CDR2 are LGHNA and YSLEER. CDR3 coding DNA: TGCGCCAGCAGCCAACTCTCGACGGGTACTGGAAACACCATATATTTT. Residues: CASSQLSTGTGNTIYF.